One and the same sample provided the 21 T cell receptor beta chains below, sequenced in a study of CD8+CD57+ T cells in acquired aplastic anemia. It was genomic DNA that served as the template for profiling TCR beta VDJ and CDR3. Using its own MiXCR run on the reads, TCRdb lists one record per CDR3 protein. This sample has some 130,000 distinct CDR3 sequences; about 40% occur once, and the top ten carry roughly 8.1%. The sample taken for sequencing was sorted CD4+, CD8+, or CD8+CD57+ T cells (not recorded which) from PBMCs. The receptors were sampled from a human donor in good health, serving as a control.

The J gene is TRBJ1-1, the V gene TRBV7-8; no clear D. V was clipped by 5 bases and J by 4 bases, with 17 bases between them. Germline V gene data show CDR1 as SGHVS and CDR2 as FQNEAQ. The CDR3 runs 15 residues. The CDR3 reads CASSTRPMVLTEAFF. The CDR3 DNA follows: TGTGCCAGCAGCACTCGGCCTATGGTGCTCACTGAAGCTTTCTTT.

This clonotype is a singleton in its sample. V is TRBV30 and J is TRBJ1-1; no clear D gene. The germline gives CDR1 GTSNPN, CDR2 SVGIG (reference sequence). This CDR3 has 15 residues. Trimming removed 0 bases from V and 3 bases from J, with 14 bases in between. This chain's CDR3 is CAWSVRSPRDTEAFF. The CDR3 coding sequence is TGTGCCTGGAGTGTTAGGTCCCCTCGGGACACTGAAGCTTTCTTT.

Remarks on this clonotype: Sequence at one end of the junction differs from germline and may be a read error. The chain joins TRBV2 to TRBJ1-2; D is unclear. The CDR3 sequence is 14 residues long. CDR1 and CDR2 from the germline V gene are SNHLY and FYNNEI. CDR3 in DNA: TGTGCCAGCAGCGAAGCTACGCGGGGCTATGGCTACACCTTC. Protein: CASSEATRGYGYTF.

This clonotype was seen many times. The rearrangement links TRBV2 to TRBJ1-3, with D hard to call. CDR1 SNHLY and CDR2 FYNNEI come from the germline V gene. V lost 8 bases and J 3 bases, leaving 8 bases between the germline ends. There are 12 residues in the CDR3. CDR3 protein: CASSSDGNTIYF. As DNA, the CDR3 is TGTGCCAGCTCGTCTGATGGAAACACCATATATTTT. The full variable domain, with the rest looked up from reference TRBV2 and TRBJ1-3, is EPEVTQTPSHQVTQMGQEVILRCVPISNHLYFYWYRQILGQKVEFLVSFYNNEISEKSEIFDDQFSVERPDGSNFTLKIRSTKLEDSAMYFCASSSDGNTIYFGEGSWLTVV.

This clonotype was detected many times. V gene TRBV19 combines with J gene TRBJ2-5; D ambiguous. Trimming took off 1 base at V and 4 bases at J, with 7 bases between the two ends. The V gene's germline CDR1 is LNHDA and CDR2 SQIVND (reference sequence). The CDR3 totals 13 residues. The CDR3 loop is CASSIVVRETQYF. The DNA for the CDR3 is TGTGCCAGTAGTATAGTTGTCCGAGAGACCCAGTACTTC.

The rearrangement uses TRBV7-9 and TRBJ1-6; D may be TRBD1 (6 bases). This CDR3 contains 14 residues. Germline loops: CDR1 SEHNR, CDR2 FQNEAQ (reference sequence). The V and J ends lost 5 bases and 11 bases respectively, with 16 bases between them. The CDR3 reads CASSKGGVRAPLHF. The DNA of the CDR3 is TGTGCCAGCAGCAAGGGGGGGGTACGGGCACCCCTCCACTTT.

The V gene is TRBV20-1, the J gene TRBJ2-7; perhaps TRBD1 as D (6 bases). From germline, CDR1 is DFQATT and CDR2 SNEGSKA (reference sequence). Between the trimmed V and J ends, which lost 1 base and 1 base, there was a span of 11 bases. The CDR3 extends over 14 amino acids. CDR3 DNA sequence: TGCAGTGCTAGAGCCCCAGGGGCATCCTACGAGCAGTACTTC. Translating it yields CSARAPGASYEQYF.

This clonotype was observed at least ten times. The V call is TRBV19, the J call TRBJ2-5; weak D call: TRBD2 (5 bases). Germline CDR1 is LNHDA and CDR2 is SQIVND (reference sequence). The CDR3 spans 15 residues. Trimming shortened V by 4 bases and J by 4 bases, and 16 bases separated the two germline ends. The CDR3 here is CASSNEGRKRETQYF. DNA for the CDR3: TGTGCCAGTAGTAATGAGGGTCGGAAGCGAGAGACCCAGTACTTC.

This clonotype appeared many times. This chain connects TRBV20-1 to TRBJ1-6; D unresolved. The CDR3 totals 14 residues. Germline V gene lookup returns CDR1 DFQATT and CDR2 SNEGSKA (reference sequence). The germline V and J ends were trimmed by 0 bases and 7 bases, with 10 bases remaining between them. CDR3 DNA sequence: TGCAGTGCTAGAGACGGGAGTAAGAATTCACCCCTCCACTTT. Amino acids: CSARDGSKNSPLHF.

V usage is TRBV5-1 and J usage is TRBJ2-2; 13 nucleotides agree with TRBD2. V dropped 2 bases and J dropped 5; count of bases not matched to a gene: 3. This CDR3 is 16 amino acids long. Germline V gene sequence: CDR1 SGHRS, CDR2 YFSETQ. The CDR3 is CASSFRTSGSTGELFF. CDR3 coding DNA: TGCGCCAGCAGCTTCCGGACTAGCGGGAGTACCGGGGAGCTGTTTTTT. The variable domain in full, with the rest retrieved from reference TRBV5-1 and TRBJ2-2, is KAGVTQTPRYLIKTRGQQVTLSCSPISGHRSVSWYQQTPGQGLQFLFEYFSETQRNKGNFPGRFSGRQFSNSRSEMNVSTLELGDSALYLCASSFRTSGSTGELFFGEGSRLTVL.

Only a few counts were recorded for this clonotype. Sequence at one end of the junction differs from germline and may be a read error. Written as DNA, the CDR3 is TGTGCCAGTAGTCGAGTCCTCTCTGGGGCCAACATCCTGGCTTTC. Its translation: CASSRVLSGANILAF. The gene calls are TRBV19 and TRBJ2-6, with D possibly being TRBD1 (5 bases). The germline CDR1 and CDR2 sequences are LNHDA and SQIVND (reference sequence). This CDR3 comprises 15 residues.

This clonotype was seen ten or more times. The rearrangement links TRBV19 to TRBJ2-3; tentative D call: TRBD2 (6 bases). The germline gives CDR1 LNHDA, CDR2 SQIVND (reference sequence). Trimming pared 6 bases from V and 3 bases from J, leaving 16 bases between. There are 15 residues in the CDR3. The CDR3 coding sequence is TGTGCCAGTAGCCCCAGCGCTGGGGGGACAGATACGCAGTATTTT. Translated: CASSPSAGGTDTQYF. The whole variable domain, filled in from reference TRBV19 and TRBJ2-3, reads DGGITQSPKYLFRKEGQNVTLSCEQNLNHDAMYWYRQDPGQGLRLIYYSQIVNDFQKGDIAEGYSVSREKKESFPLTVTSAQKNPTAFYLCASSPSAGGTDTQYFGPGTRLTVL.

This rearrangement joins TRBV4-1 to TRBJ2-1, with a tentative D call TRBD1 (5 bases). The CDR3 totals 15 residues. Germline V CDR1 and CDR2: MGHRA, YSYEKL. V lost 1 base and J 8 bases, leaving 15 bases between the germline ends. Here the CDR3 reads CASSQGTGRGDEQFF. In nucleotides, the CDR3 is TGCGCCAGCAGCCAAGGTACGGGTAGGGGCGATGAGCAGTTCTTC.

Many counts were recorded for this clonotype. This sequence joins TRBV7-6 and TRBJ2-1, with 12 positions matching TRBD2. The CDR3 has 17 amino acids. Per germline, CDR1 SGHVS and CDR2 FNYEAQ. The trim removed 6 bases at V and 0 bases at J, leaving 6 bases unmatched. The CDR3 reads CASRSLAGGTSYNEQFF. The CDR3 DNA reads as TGTGCCAGCAGGTCGCTAGCGGGAGGGACCTCCTACAATGAGCAGTTCTTC. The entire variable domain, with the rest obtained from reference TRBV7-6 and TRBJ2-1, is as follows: GAGVSQSPRYKVTKRGQDVALRCDPISGHVSLYWYRQALGQGPEFLTYFNYEAQQDKSGLPNDRFSAERPEGSISTLTIQRTEQRDSAMYRCASRSLAGGTSYNEQFFGPGTRLTVL.

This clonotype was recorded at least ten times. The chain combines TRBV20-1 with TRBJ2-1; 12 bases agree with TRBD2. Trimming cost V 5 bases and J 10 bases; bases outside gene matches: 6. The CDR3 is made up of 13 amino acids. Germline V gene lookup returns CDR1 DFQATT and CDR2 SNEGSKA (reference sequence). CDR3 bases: TGCAGTGCTTCGGGACTAGCGGGTAAAGAGCAGTTCTTC. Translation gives CSASGLAGKEQFF.

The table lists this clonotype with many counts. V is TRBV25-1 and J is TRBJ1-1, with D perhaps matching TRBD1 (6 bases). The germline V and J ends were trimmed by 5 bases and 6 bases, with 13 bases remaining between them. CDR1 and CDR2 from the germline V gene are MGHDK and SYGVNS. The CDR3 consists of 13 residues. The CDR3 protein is CASSREGGAEAFF. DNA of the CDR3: TGTGCCAGCAGTAGGGAAGGGGGGGCTGAAGCTTTCTTT.

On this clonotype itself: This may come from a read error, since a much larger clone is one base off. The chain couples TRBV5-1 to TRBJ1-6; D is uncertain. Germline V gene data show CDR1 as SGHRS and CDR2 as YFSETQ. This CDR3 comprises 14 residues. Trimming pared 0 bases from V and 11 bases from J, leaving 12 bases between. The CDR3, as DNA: TGCGCCAGCAGCTTGGGAGAGGGTTATCCACCCCTCCACTTT. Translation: CASSLGEGYPPLHF.

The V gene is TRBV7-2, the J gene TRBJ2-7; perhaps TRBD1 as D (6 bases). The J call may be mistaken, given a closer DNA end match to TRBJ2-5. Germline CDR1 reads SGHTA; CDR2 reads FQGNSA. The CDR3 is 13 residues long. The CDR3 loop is CASSLGGPETQYF. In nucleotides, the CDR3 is TGTGCCAGCAGCTTAGGGGGGCCGGAGACCCAGTACTTC.

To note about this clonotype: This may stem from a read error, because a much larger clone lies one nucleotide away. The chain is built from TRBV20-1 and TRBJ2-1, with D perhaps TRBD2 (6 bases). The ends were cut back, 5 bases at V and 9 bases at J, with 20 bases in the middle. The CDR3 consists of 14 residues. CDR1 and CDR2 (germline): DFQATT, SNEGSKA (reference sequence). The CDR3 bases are TGCAGTGCTCCTAGCGAGAGGGAGTCTGGTGAGCAGTTCTTC. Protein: CSAPSERESGEQFF.

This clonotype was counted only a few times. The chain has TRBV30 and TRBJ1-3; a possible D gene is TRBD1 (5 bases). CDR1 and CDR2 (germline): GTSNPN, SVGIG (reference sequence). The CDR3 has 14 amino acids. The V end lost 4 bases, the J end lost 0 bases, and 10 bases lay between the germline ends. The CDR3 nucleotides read TGTGCCTGGAACTCGGGACTCTCTGGAAACACCATATATTTT. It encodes CAWNSGLSGNTIYF. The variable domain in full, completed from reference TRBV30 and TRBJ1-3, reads SQTIHQWPATLVQPVGSPLSLECTVEGTSNPNLYWYRQAAGRGLQLLFYSVGIGQISSEVPQNLSASRPQDRQFILSSKKLLLSDSGFYLCAWNSGLSGNTIYFGEGSWLTVV.

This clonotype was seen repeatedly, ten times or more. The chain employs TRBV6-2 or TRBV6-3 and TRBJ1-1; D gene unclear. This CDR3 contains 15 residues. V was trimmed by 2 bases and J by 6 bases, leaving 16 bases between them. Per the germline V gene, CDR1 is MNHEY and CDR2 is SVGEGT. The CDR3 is CASSYTRLRGPEAFF. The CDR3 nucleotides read TGTGCCAGCAGTTACACGCGACTTCGAGGGCCTGAAGCTTTCTTT.